These 31 T cell receptor beta chains came from one sample sequenced in a study of T cells in Graves' hyperthyroidism and ophthalmopathy. The TCR beta CDR3 regions underwent amplification using RNA transcripts as the source. The TCR CDR3 was amplified in a first-round RT-PCR using the HTBI primer set. TCRdb re-analysed the multiplex PCR reads in MiXCR, keeping a single row per CDR3 protein. The table includes around 660,000 distinct CDR3 sequences, nearly 45% detected once. The sequencing input was peripheral blood or thyroid tissue (not recorded which). These receptors originate from an adult man with Graves' disease, either hyperthyroidism or ophthalmopathy (not recorded which).

The chain is built from TRBV20-1 and TRBJ2-7, with 7 bases aligning to TRBD1. With V trimmed by 4 bases and J by 2 bases, 8 bases remained unmatched. There are 14 residues in the CDR3. Germline loops: CDR1 DFQATT, CDR2 SNEGSKA (reference sequence). The CDR3 nucleotides read TGCAGTGCTATAGAACCGGGACAGACCTACGAGCAGTACTTC. Its protein product is CSAIEPGQTYEQYF.

This clonotype was seen a single time. The chain employs TRBV15 and TRBJ1-2; D call uncertain. The CDR3 loop spans 13 amino acids. Germline values: CDR1 LNHNV, CDR2 YYDKDF (reference sequence). The ends were cut back, 3 bases at V and 5 bases at J, with 10 bases in the middle. The DNA of the CDR3 is TGTGCCACCAGCAGCGAAACAGAGTATGGCTACACCTTC. Translation gives CATSSETEYGYTF.

J is TRBJ2-6 and V is TRBV20-1; TRBD1 matches at 10 bases. CDR3 length equals 16 residues. Per the germline V gene, CDR1 is DFQATT and CDR2 is SNEGSKA (reference sequence). V shed 5 bases, J shed 2 bases, and the junction held 6 bases outside the gene matches. CDR3 DNA sequence: TGCAGTGCTTCCGGGACAGGGGAACCTGGGGCCAACGTCCTGACTTTC. Protein sequence: CSASGTGEPGANVLTF.

About this clonotype: A much larger clone lies a single base off, so this may be a read error. The J gene is TRBJ2-7, the V gene TRBV29-1; D may correspond to TRBD1 or TRBD2 (5 bases each). This CDR3 is 14 amino acids long. Germline CDR1 is SQVTM and CDR2 is ANQGSEA. Trimming shortened V by 1 base and J by 6 bases, and 16 bases separated the two germline ends. CDR3 in amino acids: CSVEGPRGQSEQYF. CDR3 coding DNA: TGCAGCGTTGAAGGGCCGAGGGGTCAGTCCGAGCAGTACTTC.

This chain links TRBV20-1 with TRBJ1-2, with D possibly TRBD1 on 5 matching bases. Germline assignment: CDR1 DFQATT and CDR2 SNEGSKA (reference sequence). V dropped 3 bases and J dropped 8 bases, with 22 bases sitting between them. This CDR3 contains 15 residues. The chain's CDR3 is CSARREGQGGYGYTF. Here the CDR3 DNA reads TGCAGTGCTAGGCGGGAGGGGCAGGGTGGTTACGGCTACACCTTC.

The chain links TRBV7-8 to TRBJ2-1; perhaps TRBD2 as D (5 bases). Trimming removed 0 bases at V and 10 bases at J, with 16 bases between. The CDR3 runs to 15 residues. CDR1 and CDR2 from the germline V gene are SGHVS and FQNEAQ. Here the CDR3 DNA reads TGTGCCAGCAGCTTAGCGGGAGACGGGTTCTACGAGCAGTTCTTC. Residues: CASSLAGDGFYEQFF.

The chain joins TRBV7-9 to TRBJ1-5; no clear D gene. Germline V gene lookup returns CDR1 SEHNR and CDR2 FQNEAQ (reference sequence). Trimming cost V 7 bases and J 4 bases, with 11 bases left between them. CDR3 length equals 13 residues. The CDR3: CASTVEGNQPQHF. The CDR3 DNA sequence: TGTGCCAGCACTGTTGAGGGAAATCAGCCCCAGCATTTT.

This clonotype has a handful of counts. V gene TRBV20-1 combines with J gene TRBJ1-3; D is unresolved. Trimming removed 3 bases from V and 1 base from J, with 10 bases in between. Germline CDR1 reads DFQATT; CDR2 reads SNEGSKA (reference sequence). The CDR3 covers 14 residues. CDR3 region: CSASKTDSGNTIYF. The CDR3 nucleotides are TGCAGTGCTAGTAAGACGGATTCTGGAAACACCATATATTTT.

Concerning this clonotype: This may arise from a read error, as a much more abundant clone is one base away. No conserved phenylalanine or tryptophan ends this CDR3, so it is likely a read error. The chain carries TRBV29-1 and TRBJ2-7, with 10 bases aligning to TRBD2. The CDR3 is made up of 13 amino acids. V trimming: 7 bases; J trimming: 2 bases; junction bases outside the gene matches: 5. Germline CDR1 SQVTM, CDR2 ANQGSEA. CDR3 in DNA: TGCAGCGCCAGGACTAGCGGCCCCTACGAGCAGTACCTC. Encoded protein: CSARTSGPYEQYL.

For this clonotype: The conserved closing phenylalanine or tryptophan is absent in this CDR3, likely reflecting a read error. The DNA is omitted, as the CDR3 cannot be located on it reliably, and the CDR3 follows TCRdb's listing. This chain links TRBV2 with TRBJ2-7; the table's D gene call, TRBD2, was not cross checked with the DNA. The CDR3 sequence runs 13 residues, both termini included. Germline CDR1 SNHLY, CDR2 FYNNEI. The CDR3 reads CASSSRLALGWGL.

This clonotype was detected ten times or more. The chain links TRBV29-1 to TRBJ1-2; D unresolved. Germline values: CDR1 SQVTM, CDR2 ANQGSEA. The CDR3 contains 11 residues. Trimming removed 4 bases from V and 4 bases from J, with 7 bases in between. The CDR3 DNA reads TGCAGCGTTGCCTCGGGCTATGGCTACACCTTC. It is translated as CSVASGYGYTF.

As concerns this clonotype: Possible read error: a much larger clone is one base away. The chain uses TRBV29-1 and TRBJ2-7, with 8 bases matching TRBD1. In germline, CDR1 is SQVTM, CDR2 ANQGSEA. This CDR3 spans 12 amino acids. V gave up 4 bases and J gave up 9 bases; unmatched junction bases: 8. The CDR3: CSVGNRGVGQYF. As DNA, the CDR3 is TGCAGCGTTGGAAACAGGGGGGTAGGGCAGTACTTC.

This clonotype was counted a few times. This chain connects TRBV7-9 to TRBJ1-5; 9 nucleotides align to TRBD1. The trim removed 8 bases at V and 7 bases at J, leaving 9 bases unmatched. Germline values: CDR1 SEHNR, CDR2 FQNEAQ (reference sequence). This CDR3 comprises 14 residues. The CDR3 is CASDPGQGNQPQHF. CDR3 bases: TGTGCCAGCGATCCGGGACAGGGAAACCAGCCCCAGCATTTT.

The rearrangement links TRBV14 to TRBJ1-6, with 7 bases aligning to TRBD1. This CDR3 has 15 residues. With V trimmed by 7 bases and J by 6 bases, 9 bases remained unmatched. Germline V gene lookup returns CDR1 SGHDN and CDR2 FVKESK. CDR3 nucleotides: TGTGCCAGCAACCCGCCGGGGACAGCTAATTCACCCCTCCACTTT. Translation gives CASNPPGTANSPLHF.

This clonotype has a count of ten or more. This rearrangement joins TRBV24-1 to TRBJ1-5, with TRBD1 as a possible D gene (6 bases). Germline V gene data show CDR1 as KGHDR and CDR2 as SFDVKD. This CDR3 region has 19 residues. Deletions cut 4 bases from V and 1 base from J, with 22 bases between. CDR3 protein: CATSEGKSGRGKSNQPQHF. The CDR3 DNA reads as TGTGCCACCAGTGAGGGGAAGTCGGGCAGGGGCAAGAGCAATCAGCCCCAGCATTTT.

The chain couples TRBV14 to TRBJ1-1; D call uncertain. The germline V gene encodes CDR1 SGHDN and CDR2 FVKESK. The CDR3 loop spans 13 amino acids. V lost 3 bases and J lost 5, with 10 bases in between. The CDR3 loop reads CASSHDSTTEAFF. CDR3 DNA: TGTGCCAGCAGCCATGACTCAACAACTGAAGCTTTCTTT.

Concerning this clonotype: The junction and the germline gene differ at one end; a read error may be behind it. The chain joins TRBV5-6 to TRBJ1-6, with 9 bases fitting TRBD1. The CDR3 extends over 16 amino acids. The germline V gene has CDR1 SGHDT and CDR2 YYEEEE. Written as DNA, the CDR3 is TGCGCCAGCAGCCAACCCGGACAGGGGTATAATTCACCCCTCCACTTT. It yields the protein CASSQPGQGYNSPLHF.

As to this clonotype: Given a much more abundant clone one base away, this may be a read error. V usage is TRBV10-3 and J usage is TRBJ1-1; TRBD1 aligns across 11 bases. The CDR3 is 15 residues long. The V gene end was trimmed by 6 bases and the J gene end by 3 bases; junction bases not matched to a gene: 6. CDR1 is ENHRY and CDR2 is SYGVKD in the germline V gene. The CDR3 region has the DNA TGTGCCATCAGCATCGGACAGGGGGCTTACACTGAAGCTTTCTTT. As protein: CAISIGQGAYTEAFF.

At least ten counts were recorded for this clonotype. The CDR3 protein is CAISEQRVRNNSPLHF. The CDR3 DNA is TGTGCCATCAGTGAGCAGAGGGTCCGAAACAATTCACCCCTCCACTTT. This chain links TRBV10-3 with TRBJ1-6; D gene unclear. Between the trimmed V and J ends, which lost 2 bases and 7 bases, there was a span of 15 bases. The CDR3 extends over 16 amino acids. Germline V CDR1 and CDR2: ENHRY, SYGVKD.

Remarks on this clonotype: Being one base from a much bigger clone, this may be a read error. The V gene is TRBV15, the J gene TRBJ2-5, with a weak D call TRBD2 (6 bases). Trimming took off 1 base at V and 2 bases at J, with 14 bases between the two ends. Germline assignment: CDR1 LNHNV and CDR2 YYDKDF (reference sequence). CDR3 length equals 16 residues. The CDR3 loop reads CATSRGLSGSQETQYF. Written as DNA, the CDR3 is TGTGCCACCAGCAGAGGTCTTAGCGGAAGTCAAGAGACCCAGTACTTC.

This chain links TRBV10-1 with TRBJ2-3; 9 positions agree with TRBD2. CDR3 length: 14 residues. Germline V gene data show CDR1 as WNHNN and CDR2 as SYGVQD (reference sequence). V shed 5 bases, J shed 4 bases, and the junction held 4 bases outside the gene matches. The CDR3, as DNA: TGCGCCAGCAGTACCGGGACTAGCCCAGATACGCAGTATTTT. It specifies CASSTGTSPDTQYF.

Concerning this clonotype itself: Being one base from a much bigger clone, this may be a read error. The genes are TRBV2 and TRBJ1-4, with D maybe TRBD1 (5 bases). Germline CDR1 reads SNHLY; CDR2 reads FYNNEI. V was trimmed by 7 bases and J by 5 bases, leaving 14 bases between them. CDR3 size: 14 residues. The CDR3 loop is CASNKDGGNEKLFF. The CDR3 nucleotides read TGTGCCAGCAACAAGGACGGGGGGAATGAAAAACTGTTTTTT.

As to this clonotype: A clone one base away is much larger, so this may be a read error. V and J are TRBV12-3 or TRBV12-4 and TRBJ1-2; tentatively, D is TRBD1 (5 bases). The CDR3 contains 14 residues. V lost 6 bases to trimming and J lost 0 bases, with 11 bases between them. This chain's CDR3 is CASSSDIPNYGYTF. DNA of the CDR3: TGTGCCAGCAGCTCGGACATACCTAACTATGGCTACACCTTC.

The chain recombines TRBV25-1 with TRBJ1-1; possibly TRBD1 for D (5 bases). Trimming pared 8 bases from V and 1 base from J, leaving 14 bases between. The CDR3 has 14 amino acids. Per the germline V gene, CDR1 is MGHDK and CDR2 is SYGVNS. The chain's CDR3 is CASRVRAPNTEAFF. As DNA, the CDR3 is TGTGCCAGCCGCGTCAGGGCGCCGAACACTGAAGCTTTCTTT.

This clonotype was counted only a few times. CDR3 in amino acids: CASMDINGGDSRYTF. The DNA of the CDR3 is TGTGCCAGCATGGATATAAACGGGGGGGACAGTCGCTACACCTTC. The chain employs TRBV12-3 or TRBV12-4 and TRBJ1-2; 7 nucleotides agree with TRBD1. J lost 9 bases, V lost 7 bases, and 17 bases had no gene match. The CDR3 sequence is 15 residues long.

This clonotype turned up a few times. Here the CDR3 DNA reads TGCAGCGTCCGGGACAGGGTGAGCTACGAGCAGTACTTC. Translated, it gives CSVRDRVSYEQYF. The J gene is TRBJ2-7, the V gene TRBV29-1; 9 nucleotides match TRBD1. Germline V CDR1 and CDR2: SQVTM, ANQGSEA. With V trimmed by 6 bases and J by 3 bases, 6 bases remained unmatched. The CDR3 is 13 amino acids.

This chain connects TRBV6-5 to TRBJ2-5; D is possibly TRBD2 (5 bases). The CDR3 runs to 13 residues. The ends were cut back, 2 bases at V and 3 bases at J, with 7 bases in the middle. From germline, CDR1 is MNHEY and CDR2 SVGAGI. CDR3 DNA sequence: TGTGCCAGCAGTTACACCGGGAAAGAGACCCAGTACTTC. It specifies CASSYTGKETQYF.

CDR3 sequence (DNA): TGTGCCACCAGTTGGGAGTCCGGGGAGCTGTTTTTT. Amino acid sequence: CATSWESGELFF. V and J are TRBV24-1 and TRBJ2-2, with a weak D call TRBD2 (5 bases). CDR1 and CDR2 from the germline V gene are KGHDR and SFDVKD. This CDR3 is 12 amino acids long. With 6 bases removed from V and 6 bases from J, the gap between germline ends came to 7 bases.

As regards this clonotype: One end of the junction fails to match germline, which may point to a read error. This sequence joins TRBV7-9 and TRBJ2-5; D might be TRBD1 (5 bases). The CDR3 runs 13 residues. Germline assignment: CDR1 SEHNR and CDR2 FQNEAQ (reference sequence). DNA for the CDR3: TGTGCCAGCAGCTTGGCAGGGCAAGAGGCCCAGTACTTC. Its translation is CASSLAGQEAQYF.

The chain uses TRBV10-2 and TRBJ1-6, with a tentative D call TRBD1 (5 bases). Germline V gene sequence: CDR1 WSHSY, CDR2 SAAADI. This CDR3 spans 14 amino acids. The V and J ends lost 4 bases and 9 bases respectively, with 13 bases between them. The CDR3 loop is CASSVGGKTSPLHF. As DNA, the CDR3 is TGCGCCAGCAGTGTTGGGGGGAAAACTTCACCCCTCCACTTT.

The chain has TRBV29-1 and TRBJ1-2, with 7 nucleotides matching TRBD1. V shed 4 bases, J shed 1 base, and the junction held 6 bases outside the gene matches. This CDR3 is 14 amino acids long. CDR1 and CDR2 from the germline V gene are SQVTM and ANQGSEA. The CDR3, as DNA: TGCAGCGTTGCCGGGACAGAATTTAACTATGGCTACACCTTC. Protein: CSVAGTEFNYGYTF.